Below are 5 T cell receptor beta chains sequenced from a single sample in a study of T cells in localized non-small cell lung cancer. Clones were sequenced by immunoSEQ multiplex PCR, and TCRdb holds only the in-frame ones, with some missing. The table has tens of thousands of clones, around 90% seen once. This specimen was peripheral blood mononuclear cells, taken before any cancer treatment. These receptors came from a man aged 35-75 years with stage III lung adenocarcinoma.

The rearrangement links TRBV11-2 to TRBJ2-5, with 7 bases fitting TRBD1. Germline CDR1 is SGHAT and CDR2 is FQNNGV. The CDR3 covers 16 residues. V gave up 1 base and J gave up 4 bases; unmatched junction bases: 9. CDR3 bases: TGTGCCAGCAGCTTAGTTTCCGGCAGGGGGTTAGAGACCCAGTACTTC. Protein product: CASSLVSGRGLETQYF.

The chain's CDR3 is CASSTRGAGGKETQYF. CDR3 DNA: TGTGCCAGTAGTACAAGGGGAGCGGGGGGCAAAGAGACCCAGTACTTC. V is TRBV19 and J is TRBJ2-5; 9 nucleotides line up with TRBD2. V was pared by 4 bases and J by 3 bases, with 9 bases of the junction left unmatched. This CDR3 is built from 16 residues. Germline values: CDR1 LNHDA, CDR2 SQIVND (reference sequence).

The gene calls are TRBV7-2 and TRBJ1-1; 7 nucleotides align to TRBD1. Germline CDR1 is SGHTA and CDR2 is FQGNSA. V shed 5 bases, J shed 6 bases, and the junction held 6 bases outside the gene matches. The CDR3 totals 13 residues. The CDR3 bases are TGTGCCAGCAGCCCAGACAGGGACGCTGAAGCTTTCTTT. Translated, it gives CASSPDRDAEAFF.

The rearrangement links TRBV5-1 to TRBJ2-7, with D perhaps TRBD1 (6 bases). Germline V gene data show CDR1 as SGHRS and CDR2 as YFSETQ. This CDR3 contains 15 residues. Trimming cost V 0 bases and J 3 bases, with 13 bases left between them. DNA for the CDR3: TGCGCCAGCAGCTTGGGACAGGCCGCAGTCTACGAGCAGTACTTC. Translated, it gives CASSLGQAAVYEQYF.

The chain joins TRBV7-3 to TRBJ1-1; maybe TRBD1 (5 bases). This CDR3 has 18 residues. Trimming took off 5 bases at V and 0 bases at J, with 22 bases between the two ends. In germline, CDR1 is SGHTA, CDR2 FQGTGA. CDR3 sequence reads: CASSPGGRGRRMNTEAFF. DNA of the CDR3: TGTGCCAGCAGCCCAGGCGGGAGGGGAAGAAGGATGAACACTGAAGCTTTCTTT.